This is a list of T cell receptor beta chains from one sample in a study of T cell repertoires in cytomegalovirus infection. TCRdb called the reads again in MiXCR, with one record for every CDR3 protein. Among around 900,000 distinct CDR3 sequences listed, approximately 31% were seen once. Their target antigens are unknown. The sample was cultured CD8+ T cells from PBMCs, taken from culture after CMV antigen stimulation. The receptors come from a human donor in good health (CMV status not recorded). Some clones in this sample may be carry-over from other donors' samples. Each CDR3 is given with its conserved first and last residue.

v_call cdr3_aa
TRBV12-3/TRBV12-4 CASSNGRRTVNEQFF
TRBV27 CASSHDRVGETQYF
TRBV7-9 CASRAAAGAIHNEQFF
TRBV27 CASRGQGNANTGELFF
TRBV12-3/TRBV12-4 CASSGRDRAINSNQPQHF
TRBV9 CASSVFDGIGGQGDGNTEAFF
TRBV7-2 CASSIPGHHCPPSNQPQHF
TRBV5-6 CASSFFRGTYNEQFF
TRBV6-2/TRBV6-3 CASSYAGGSADTQYF
TRBV5-1 CASSWRDPTGELFF
TRBV28 CASTLGGARTDTQYF
TRBV14 CASSQDSTGTEAFF
TRBV20-1 CSARDWSGGPYNEQFF
TRBV11-2 CASSLDSFRDRTYEQYF
TRBV5-4 CASSGGQGSDEQFF
TRBV12-3/TRBV12-4 CASSLEDFETQYF
TRBV28 CASSFGQGLNNEQFF
TRBV27 CASSSGPYELYEQYF
TRBV10-2 CASSVHQSSYEQYF
TRBV29-1 CSVPYEPPSTDTQYF
TRBV2 CASSRVGGPLNQPQHF
TRBV6-2/TRBV6-3 CASGEYSYNEQFF
TRBV5-5 CASSLEAGAPTGELFF
TRBV19 CASSPGTGGYYGYTF
TRBV5-1 CASSGGTSGAYNEQFF
TRBV7-8 CASISSKASGSGSYEQYF
TRBV19 CASSISSSDEQYF
TRBV7-6 CASSRPGQGPILNEKLFF
TRBV7-9 CASSPDGPGGKGYTF
TRBV28 CASIPLAGGPRNEQFF
TRBV7-9 CASSSQGEGAVDTQYF
TRBV6-6 CASSGPFDGRLLRDEQFF
TRBV6-1 CASSLEGKAIYGYTF
TRBV5-1 CASGVGTGADTQYF
TRBV27 CASSRGPYSYEQYF
TRBV4-2 CASSQEATTDTQYF
TRBV20-1 CSAGTSTGEQFF
TRBV7-9 CASSLRTQRTEAFF
TRBV27 CASSRTGPGGAFF
TRBV5-4 CASSFRDKGTYEQYF
TRBV6-5 CASSYGLRSGELFF
TRBV7-2 CASSFRQGTPGELFF
TRBV7-8 CASSAGLAGADTQYF
TRBV7-4 CVSSLVGRSYEQYF
TRBV25-1 CASSKPRGYGYTF
TRBV5-6 CASSSGTSGGAFMNEQFF
TRBV7-6 CASSLNSVDGYTF
TRBV24-1 CATSGPGTRSYNEQFF
TRBV4-1 CASSQDEDFTATYEQYF
TRBV7-8 CASSLRYGADADTQYF
TRBV6-6 CASSHRGVYEQYF